This TCR beta chain was observed in a study of blood T cells in healthy people across ages. Study results and caveats: The fall in TCR beta diversity per million T cells was roughly linear with age. A conclusive naive versus antigen-experienced comparison was prevented by the unsorted PBMCs.

The sample providers were healthy Caucasian people from Russia, aged about 6 to 90. Researchers collected ten milliliters of peripheral blood from every single donor. The ends were cut back, 0 bases at V and 8 bases at J, with 13 bases in the middle. The germline V gene encodes CDR1 DFQATT and CDR2 SNEGSKA (reference sequence). The CDR3 sequence is 14 residues long. This clonotype has a handful of counts. Its antigen is not known. With a J-beta primer mix and a sample-barcoded 5' primer, a second PCR ran roughly 7 to 11 cycles. TCRdb re-analysed the 5' RACE reads in MiXCR, keeping a single row per CDR3 protein. Here the sample spans some 710,000 distinct CDR3 sequences, 22% being singletons.

Specimen: blood. The TCR comes from a man aged 70 or older in good health. The J gene is TRBJ1-4, the V gene TRBV20-1; TRBD1 might be the D (5 bases). CDR3 nucleotide sequence: TGCAGTGCTAGAGAGGGGGTAGTAGGAGAAAAACTGTTTTTT. It translates to CSAREGVVGEKLFF.